The source of this T cell receptor (beta chain) is a study of control samples from healthy donors and cancer patients. Germline loops: CDR1 SGHTA, CDR2 FQGNSA. The CDR3 consists of 15 residues. V dropped 4 bases and J dropped 7; count of bases not matched to a gene: 8. Produced via immunoSEQ multiplex PCR; TCRdb's table is partial and in-frame only. The sample has 25,000 to 35,000 clones, approximately 93% seen once. Sequencing was performed on blood. This sequence was found in a man in his 60s in good health. The chain recombines TRBV7-2 with TRBJ2-7; 12 positions match TRBD1. This CDR3 is CASSSRDRGLGEQYF. DNA of the CDR3: TGTGCCAGCAGCTCGAGGGACAGGGGGCTAGGAGAGCAGTACTTC. Full variable domain (missing parts from reference TRBV7-2 and TRBJ2-7): GAGVSQSPSNKVTEKGKDVELRCDPISGHTALYWYRQSLGQGLEFLIYFQGNSAPDKSGLPSDRFSAERTGGSVSTLTIQRTQQEDSAVYLCASSSRDRGLGEQYFGPGTRLTVT.